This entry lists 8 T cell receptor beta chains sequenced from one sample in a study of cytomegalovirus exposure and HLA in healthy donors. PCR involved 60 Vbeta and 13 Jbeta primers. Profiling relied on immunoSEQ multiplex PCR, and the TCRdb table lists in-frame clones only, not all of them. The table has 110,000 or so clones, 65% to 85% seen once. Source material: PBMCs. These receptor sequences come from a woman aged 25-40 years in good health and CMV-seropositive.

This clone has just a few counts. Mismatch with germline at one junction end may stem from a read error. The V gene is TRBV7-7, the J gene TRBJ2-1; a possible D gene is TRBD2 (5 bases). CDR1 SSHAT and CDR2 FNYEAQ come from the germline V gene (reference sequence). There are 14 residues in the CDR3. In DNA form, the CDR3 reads TGTGCTAGCAGCAACTCACTCGGTAGCGATGAGCAGTTCTTC. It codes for CASSNSLGSDEQFF.

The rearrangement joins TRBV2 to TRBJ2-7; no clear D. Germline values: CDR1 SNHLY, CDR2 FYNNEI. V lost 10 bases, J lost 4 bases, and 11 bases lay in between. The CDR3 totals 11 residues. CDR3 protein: CATLTEYEQYF. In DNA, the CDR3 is TGTGCCACCTTGACGGAGTACGAGCAGTACTTC.

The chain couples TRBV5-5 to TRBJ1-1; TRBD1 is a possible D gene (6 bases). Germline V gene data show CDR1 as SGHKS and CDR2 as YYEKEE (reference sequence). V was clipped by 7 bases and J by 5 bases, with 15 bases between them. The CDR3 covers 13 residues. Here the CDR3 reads CASGNREWTEAFF. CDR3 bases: TGTGCCAGCGGAAACAGGGAATGGACTGAAGCTTTCTTT.

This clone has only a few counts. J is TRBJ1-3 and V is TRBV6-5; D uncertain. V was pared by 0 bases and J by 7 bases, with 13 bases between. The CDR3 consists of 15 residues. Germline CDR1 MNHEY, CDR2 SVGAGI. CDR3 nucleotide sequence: TGTGCCAGCAGTTACTCTTTCGTAGGGAGCAACACCATATATTTT. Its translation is CASSYSFVGSNTIYF.

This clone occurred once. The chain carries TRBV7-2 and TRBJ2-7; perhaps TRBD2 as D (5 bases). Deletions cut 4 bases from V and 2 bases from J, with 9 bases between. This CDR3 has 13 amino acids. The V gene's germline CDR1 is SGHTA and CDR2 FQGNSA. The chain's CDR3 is CASSYLGAYEQYF. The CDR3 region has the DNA TGTGCCAGCAGCTACCTCGGGGCCTACGAGCAGTACTTC.

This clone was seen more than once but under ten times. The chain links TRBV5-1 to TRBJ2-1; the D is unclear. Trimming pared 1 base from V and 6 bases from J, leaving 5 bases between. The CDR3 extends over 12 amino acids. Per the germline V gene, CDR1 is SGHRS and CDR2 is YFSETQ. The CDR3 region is CASSLSRNEQFF. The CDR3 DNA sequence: TGCGCCAGCAGCTTGTCCCGCAATGAGCAGTTCTTC.

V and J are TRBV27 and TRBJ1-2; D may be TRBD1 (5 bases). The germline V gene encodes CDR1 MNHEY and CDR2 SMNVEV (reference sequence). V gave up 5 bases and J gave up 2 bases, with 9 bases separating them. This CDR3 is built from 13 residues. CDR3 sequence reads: CASSPRGNYGYTF. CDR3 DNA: TGTGCCAGCAGTCCGCGGGGGAACTATGGCTACACCTTC.

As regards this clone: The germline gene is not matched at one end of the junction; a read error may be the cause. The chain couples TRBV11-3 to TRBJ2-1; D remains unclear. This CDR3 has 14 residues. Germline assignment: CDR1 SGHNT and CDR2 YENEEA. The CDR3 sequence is CASSLDSGNNEQFF. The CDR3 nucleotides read TGTGCCAGCAGTTTAGATTCAGGTAACAATGAGCAGTTCTTC. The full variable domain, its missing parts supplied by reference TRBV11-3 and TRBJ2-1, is EAGVVQSPRYKIIEKKQPVAFWCNPISGHNTLYWYLQNLGQGPELLIRYENEEAVDDSQLPKDRFSAERLKGVDSTLKIQPAELGDSAVYLCASSLDSGNNEQFFGPGTRLTVL.